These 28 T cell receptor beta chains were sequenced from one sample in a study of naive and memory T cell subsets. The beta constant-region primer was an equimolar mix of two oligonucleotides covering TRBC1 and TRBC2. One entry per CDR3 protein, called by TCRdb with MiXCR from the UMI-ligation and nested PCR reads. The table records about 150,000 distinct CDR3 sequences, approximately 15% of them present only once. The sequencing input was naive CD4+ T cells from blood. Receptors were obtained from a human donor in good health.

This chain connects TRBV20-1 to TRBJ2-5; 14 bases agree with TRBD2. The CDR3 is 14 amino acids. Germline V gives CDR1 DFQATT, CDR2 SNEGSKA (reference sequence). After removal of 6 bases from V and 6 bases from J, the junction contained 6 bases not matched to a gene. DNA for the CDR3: TGCAGTGCCCGACTAGCGGGAGGGCCCAAGACCCAGTACTTC. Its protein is CSARLAGGPKTQYF.

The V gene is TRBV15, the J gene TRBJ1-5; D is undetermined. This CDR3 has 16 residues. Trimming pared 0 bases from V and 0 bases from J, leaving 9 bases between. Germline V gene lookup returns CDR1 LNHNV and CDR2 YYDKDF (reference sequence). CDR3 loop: CATSRDYGNSNQPQHF. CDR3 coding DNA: TGTGCCACCAGCAGAGATTACGGAAATAGCAATCAGCCCCAGCATTTT.

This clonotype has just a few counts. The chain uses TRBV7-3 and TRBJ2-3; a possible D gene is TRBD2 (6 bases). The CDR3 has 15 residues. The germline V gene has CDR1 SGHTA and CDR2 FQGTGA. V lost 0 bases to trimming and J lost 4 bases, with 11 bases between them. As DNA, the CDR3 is TGTGCCAGCAGCTTAACAGGGGACTTATCAGATACGCAGTATTTT. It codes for CASSLTGDLSDTQYF.

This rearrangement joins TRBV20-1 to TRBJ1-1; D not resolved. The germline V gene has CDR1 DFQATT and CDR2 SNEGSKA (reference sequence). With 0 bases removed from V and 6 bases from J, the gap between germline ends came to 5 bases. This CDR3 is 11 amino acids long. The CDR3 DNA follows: TGCAGTGCTAGAGAGGGGTCTGAAGCTTTCTTT. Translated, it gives CSAREGSEAFF.

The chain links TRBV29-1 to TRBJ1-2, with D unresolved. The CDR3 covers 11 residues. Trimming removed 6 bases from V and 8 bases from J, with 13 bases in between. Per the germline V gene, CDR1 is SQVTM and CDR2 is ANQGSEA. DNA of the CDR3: TGCAGCGTGTGGGCCCAGGAGGGCTACACCTTC. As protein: CSVWAQEGYTF.

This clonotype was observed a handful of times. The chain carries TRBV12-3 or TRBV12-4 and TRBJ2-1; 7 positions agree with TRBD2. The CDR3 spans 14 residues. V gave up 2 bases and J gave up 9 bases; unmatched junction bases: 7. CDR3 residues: CASSLRREFPEQFF. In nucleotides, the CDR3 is TGTGCCAGCAGTTTAAGGCGGGAGTTTCCTGAGCAGTTCTTC.

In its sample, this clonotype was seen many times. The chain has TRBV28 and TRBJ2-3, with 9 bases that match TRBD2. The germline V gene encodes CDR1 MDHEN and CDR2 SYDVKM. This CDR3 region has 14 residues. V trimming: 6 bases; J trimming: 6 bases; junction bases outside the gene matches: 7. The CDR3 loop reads CASSYGTSWDTQYF. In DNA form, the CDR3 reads TGTGCCAGCAGCTATGGGACTAGCTGGGATACGCAGTATTTT.

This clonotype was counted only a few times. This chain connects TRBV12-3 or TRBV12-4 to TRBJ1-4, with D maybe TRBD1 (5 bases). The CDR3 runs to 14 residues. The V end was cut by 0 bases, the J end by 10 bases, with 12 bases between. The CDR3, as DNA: TGTGCCAGCAGTTTAGCCCCAGGGTCGGGAAAACTGTTTTTT. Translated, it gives CASSLAPGSGKLFF.

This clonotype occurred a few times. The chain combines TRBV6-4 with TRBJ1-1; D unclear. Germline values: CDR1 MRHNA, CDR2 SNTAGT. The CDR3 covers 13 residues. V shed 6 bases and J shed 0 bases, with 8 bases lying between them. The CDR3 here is CASRKEMNTEAFF. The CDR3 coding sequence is TGTGCCAGCAGAAAGGAAATGAACACTGAAGCTTTCTTT.

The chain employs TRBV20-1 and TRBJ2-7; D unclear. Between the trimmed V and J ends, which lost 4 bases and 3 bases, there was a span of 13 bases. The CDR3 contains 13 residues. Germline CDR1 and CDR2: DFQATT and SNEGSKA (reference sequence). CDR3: CSAKAPALYEQYF. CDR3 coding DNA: TGCAGTGCTAAGGCCCCGGCCCTCTACGAGCAGTACTTC.

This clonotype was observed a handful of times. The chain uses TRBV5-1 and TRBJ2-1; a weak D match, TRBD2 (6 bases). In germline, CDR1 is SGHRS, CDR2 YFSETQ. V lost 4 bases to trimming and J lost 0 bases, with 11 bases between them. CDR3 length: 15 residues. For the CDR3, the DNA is TGCGCCAGCAGCCCCCGGGAGACCTCCTACAATGAGCAGTTCTTC. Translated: CASSPRETSYNEQFF.

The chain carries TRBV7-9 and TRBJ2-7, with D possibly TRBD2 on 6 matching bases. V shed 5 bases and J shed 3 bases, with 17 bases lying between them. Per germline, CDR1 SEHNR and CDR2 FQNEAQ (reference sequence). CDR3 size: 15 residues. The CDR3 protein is CASSLDGTPGYEQYF. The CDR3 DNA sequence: TGTGCCAGCAGCCTAGACGGGACTCCCGGCTACGAGCAGTACTTC.

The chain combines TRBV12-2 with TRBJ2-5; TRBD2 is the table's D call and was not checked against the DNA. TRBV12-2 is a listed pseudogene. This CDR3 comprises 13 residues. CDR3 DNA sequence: TGTGCAAGTCGCTCACTAGCGGAAGAGACCCAGTACTTC. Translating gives CASRSLAEETQYF.

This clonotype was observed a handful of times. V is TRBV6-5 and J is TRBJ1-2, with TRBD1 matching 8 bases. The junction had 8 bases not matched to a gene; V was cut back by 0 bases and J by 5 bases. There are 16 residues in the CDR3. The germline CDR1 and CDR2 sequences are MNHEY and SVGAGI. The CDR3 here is CASSYSKAGGLYGYTF. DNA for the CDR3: TGTGCCAGCAGTTACTCGAAGGCAGGGGGCTTGTATGGCTACACCTTC.

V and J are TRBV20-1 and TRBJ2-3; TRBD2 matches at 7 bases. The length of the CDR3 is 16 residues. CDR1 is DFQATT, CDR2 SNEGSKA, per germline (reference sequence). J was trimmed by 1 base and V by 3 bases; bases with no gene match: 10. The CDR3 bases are TGCAGTGCTAGTAAGGCGGGAGCTGTGGGCACAGATACGCAGTATTTT. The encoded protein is CSASKAGAVGTDTQYF.

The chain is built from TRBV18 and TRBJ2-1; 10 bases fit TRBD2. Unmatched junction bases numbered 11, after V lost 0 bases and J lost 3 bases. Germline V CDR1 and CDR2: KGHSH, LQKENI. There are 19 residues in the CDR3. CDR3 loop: CASSPPSLAGERSYNEQFF. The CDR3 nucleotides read TGTGCCAGCTCACCACCGAGTCTAGCGGGAGAGCGTAGCTACAATGAGCAGTTCTTC.

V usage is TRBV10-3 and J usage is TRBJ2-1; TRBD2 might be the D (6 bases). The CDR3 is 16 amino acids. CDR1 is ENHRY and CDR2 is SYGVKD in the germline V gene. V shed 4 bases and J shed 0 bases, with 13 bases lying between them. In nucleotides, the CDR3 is TGTGCCATCAGTGGCGGGGCCCAAGCCTCCTACAATGAGCAGTTCTTC. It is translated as CAISGGAQASYNEQFF.

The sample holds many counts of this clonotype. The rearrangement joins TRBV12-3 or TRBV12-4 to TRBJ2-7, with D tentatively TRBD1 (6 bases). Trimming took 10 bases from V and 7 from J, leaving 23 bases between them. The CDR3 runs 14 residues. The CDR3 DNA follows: TGTGCCACCTCCTCCCGGGCAGGGGATTGGGAGCAGTACTTC. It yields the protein CATSSRAGDWEQYF.

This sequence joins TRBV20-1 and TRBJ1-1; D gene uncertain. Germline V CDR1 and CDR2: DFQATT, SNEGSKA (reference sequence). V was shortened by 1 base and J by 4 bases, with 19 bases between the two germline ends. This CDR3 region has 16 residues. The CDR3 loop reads CSARAPGRGLGTEAFF. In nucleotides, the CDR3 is TGCAGTGCTAGAGCACCGGGTCGTGGGCTGGGCACTGAAGCTTTCTTT.

CDR3 DNA: TGTGCCAGCAGACAAGGGGTTGCGGACATTCAGTACTTC. Translation: CASRQGVADIQYF. The chain joins TRBV7-9 to TRBJ2-4; a weak D match, TRBD1 (5 bases). The V and J ends lost 6 bases and 8 bases respectively, with 14 bases between them. The CDR3 runs 13 residues. Germline CDR1 SEHNR, CDR2 FQNEAQ (reference sequence).

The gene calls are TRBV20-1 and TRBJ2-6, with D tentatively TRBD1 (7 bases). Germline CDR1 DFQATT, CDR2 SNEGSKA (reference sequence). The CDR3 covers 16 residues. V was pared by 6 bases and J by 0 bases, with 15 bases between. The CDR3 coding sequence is TGCAGTGCGCACCCAGGGGGGTTCTCTGGGGCCAACGTCCTGACTTTC. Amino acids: CSAHPGGFSGANVLTF.

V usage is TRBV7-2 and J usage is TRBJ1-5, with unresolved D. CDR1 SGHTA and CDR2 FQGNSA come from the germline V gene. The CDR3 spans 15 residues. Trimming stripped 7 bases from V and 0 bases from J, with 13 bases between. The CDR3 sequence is CASTSGTHSNQPQHF. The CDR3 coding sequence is TGTGCCAGCACCTCGGGAACCCATAGCAATCAGCCCCAGCATTTT.

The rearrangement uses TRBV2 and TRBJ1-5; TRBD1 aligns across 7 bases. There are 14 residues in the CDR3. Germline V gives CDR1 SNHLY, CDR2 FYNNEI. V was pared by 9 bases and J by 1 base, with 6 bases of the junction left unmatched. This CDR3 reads CASNRGGSNQPQHF. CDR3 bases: TGTGCCAGTAACAGGGGAGGAAGCAATCAGCCCCAGCATTTT. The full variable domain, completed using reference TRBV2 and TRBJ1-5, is EPEVTQTPSHQVTQMGQEVILRCVPISNHLYFYWYRQILGQKVEFLVSFYNNEISEKSEIFDDQFSVERPDGSNFTLKIRSTKLEDSAMYFCASNRGGSNQPQHFGDGTRLSIL.

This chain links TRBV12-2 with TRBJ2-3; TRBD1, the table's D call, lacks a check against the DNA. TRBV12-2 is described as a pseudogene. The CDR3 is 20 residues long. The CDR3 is CASRLDWGTGGVLSTDTQYF. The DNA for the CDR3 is TGTGCAAGTCGCTTAGACTGGGGGACAGGGGGCGTCCTAAGCACAGATACGCAGTATTTT.

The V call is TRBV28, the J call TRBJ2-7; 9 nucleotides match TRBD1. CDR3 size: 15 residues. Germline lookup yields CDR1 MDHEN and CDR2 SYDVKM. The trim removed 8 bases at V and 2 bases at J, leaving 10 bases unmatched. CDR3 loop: CASGVRDRVAYEQYF. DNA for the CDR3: TGTGCCAGCGGGGTCCGGGACAGGGTAGCCTACGAGCAGTACTTC. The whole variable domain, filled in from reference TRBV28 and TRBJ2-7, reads DVKVTQSSRYLVKRTGEKVFLECVQDMDHENMFWYRQDPGLGLRLIYFSYDVKMKEKGDIPEGYSVSREKKERFSLILESASTNQTSMYLCASGVRDRVAYEQYFGPGTRLTVT.

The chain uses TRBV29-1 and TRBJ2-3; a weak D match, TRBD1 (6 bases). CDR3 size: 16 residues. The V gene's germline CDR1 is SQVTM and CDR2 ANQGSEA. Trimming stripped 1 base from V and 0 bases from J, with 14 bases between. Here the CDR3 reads CSVEGRTDGSTDTQYF. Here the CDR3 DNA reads TGCAGCGTTGAAGGGAGGACAGACGGAAGCACAGATACGCAGTATTTT.

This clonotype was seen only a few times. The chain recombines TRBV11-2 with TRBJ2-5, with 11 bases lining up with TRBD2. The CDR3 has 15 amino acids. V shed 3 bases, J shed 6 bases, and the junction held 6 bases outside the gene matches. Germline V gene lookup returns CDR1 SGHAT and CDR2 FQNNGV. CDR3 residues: CASSLGLADLQTQYF. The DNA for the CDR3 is TGTGCCAGCAGCTTGGGACTAGCGGACCTCCAGACCCAGTACTTC.

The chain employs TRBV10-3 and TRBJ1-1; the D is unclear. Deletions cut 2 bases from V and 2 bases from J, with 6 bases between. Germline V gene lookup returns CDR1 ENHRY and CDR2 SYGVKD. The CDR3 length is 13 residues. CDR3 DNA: TGTGCCATCAGTGAGGGGTATAACACTGAAGCTTTCTTT. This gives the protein CAISEGYNTEAFF.